The present entry profiles one T cell receptor beta chain with its context. Each single cDNA molecule received a unique molecular identifier. TCRdb reanalysed the 5' RACE reads using MiXCR and keeps one entry per CDR3 protein. In the table there are 75,000 to 90,000 distinct CDR3 sequences, approximately 15% of which are singletons. The source of the sample is a study of early T cells in non-severe SARS-CoV-2 infection. Looking at the study overall: Sequencing of unsorted whole blood was done on bulk RNA, leaving chains unpaired.

The TCR was taken from an adult who was a healthcare worker with PCR-confirmed SARS-CoV-2 infection or an uninfected control (not recorded which). Source material: whole blood.

The DNA for the CDR3 is TGCAGCGTTCGGGACCCCGTTAACCCCGAGCAGTACTTC. Amino acids: CSVRDPVNPEQYF. V is TRBV29-1 and J is TRBJ2-7, with D perhaps TRBD1 or TRBD2 (5 bases each). The length of the CDR3 is 13 residues. Germline V gives CDR1 SQVTM, CDR2 ANQGSEA. Trimming took off 5 bases at V and 6 bases at J, with 17 bases between the two ends.